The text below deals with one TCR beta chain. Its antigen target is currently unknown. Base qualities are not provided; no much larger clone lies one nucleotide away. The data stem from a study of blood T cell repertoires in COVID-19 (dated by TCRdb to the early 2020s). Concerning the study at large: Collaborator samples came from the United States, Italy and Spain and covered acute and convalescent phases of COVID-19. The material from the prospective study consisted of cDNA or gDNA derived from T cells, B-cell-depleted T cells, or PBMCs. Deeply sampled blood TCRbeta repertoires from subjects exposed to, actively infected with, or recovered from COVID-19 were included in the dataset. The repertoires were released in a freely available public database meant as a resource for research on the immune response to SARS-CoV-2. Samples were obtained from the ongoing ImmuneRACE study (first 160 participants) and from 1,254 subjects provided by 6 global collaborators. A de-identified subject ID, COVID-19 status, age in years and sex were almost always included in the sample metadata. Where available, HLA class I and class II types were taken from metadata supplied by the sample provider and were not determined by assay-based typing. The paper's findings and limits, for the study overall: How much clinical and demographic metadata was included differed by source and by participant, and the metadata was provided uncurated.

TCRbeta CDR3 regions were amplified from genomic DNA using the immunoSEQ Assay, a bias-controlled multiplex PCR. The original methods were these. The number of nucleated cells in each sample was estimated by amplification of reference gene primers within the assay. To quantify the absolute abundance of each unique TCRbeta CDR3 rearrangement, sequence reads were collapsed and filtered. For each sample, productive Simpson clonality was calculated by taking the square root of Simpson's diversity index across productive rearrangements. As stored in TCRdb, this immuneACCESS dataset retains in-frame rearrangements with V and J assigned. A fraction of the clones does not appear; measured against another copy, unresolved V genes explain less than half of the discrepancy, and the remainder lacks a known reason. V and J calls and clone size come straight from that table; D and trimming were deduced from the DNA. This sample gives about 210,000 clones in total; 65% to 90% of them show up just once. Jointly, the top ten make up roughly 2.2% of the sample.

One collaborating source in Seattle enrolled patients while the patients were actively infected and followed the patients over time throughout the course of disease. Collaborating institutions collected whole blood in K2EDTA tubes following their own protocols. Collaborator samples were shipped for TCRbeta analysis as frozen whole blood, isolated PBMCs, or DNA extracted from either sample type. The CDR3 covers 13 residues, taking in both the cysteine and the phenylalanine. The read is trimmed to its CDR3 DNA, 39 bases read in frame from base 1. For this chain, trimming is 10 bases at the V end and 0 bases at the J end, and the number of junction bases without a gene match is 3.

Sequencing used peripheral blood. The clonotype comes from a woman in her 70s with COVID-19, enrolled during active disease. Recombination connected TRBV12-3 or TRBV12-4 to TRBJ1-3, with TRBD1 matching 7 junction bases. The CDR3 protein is CATNRGSGNTIYF. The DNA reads TGTGCCACCAACAGGGGCTCTGGAAACACCATATATTTT.